Listed here is a single T cell receptor beta chain. Antigen specificity is unknown. This record comes from a study of radiation and T cells in renal cell carcinoma. Study overall: Nephrectomy followed 15 Gy stereotactic body radiation by 4 weeks. Study results and caveats: In blood, top tumor clones expanded by 2 weeks, shrinking by 4. No pretreatment tumor biopsies were available for baseline clonotypes.

The time point denotes: blood 2 weeks post-SBRT. Treatment of the sample: 15 Gy SBRT to primary tumor, nephrectomy 4 weeks later. Some clones are missing from TCRdb's copy, which holds only in-frame ones; the method was immunoSEQ multiplex PCR. Altogether just under 80,000 clones are present, around 85% being singletons, with the ten largest covering 22%. The CDR3 loop spans 14 amino acids. With 10 bases clipped from V and 7 bases from J, the junction kept 11 bases outside the gene matches. Looked up from germline, CDR1 is SNHLY and CDR2 is FYNNEI. Sequenced here: blood, sampled from a patient whose treatment included radiotherapy and nephrectomy. The chain joins TRBV2 to TRBJ1-4; 8 positions agree with TRBD1. This TCR was recovered from a woman aged 45-65 years with renal cell carcinoma. The CDR3 reads CATSQGARGEKLFF. The DNA for the CDR3 is TGTGCCACCAGCCAGGGGGCGCGGGGTGAAAAACTGTTTTTT.